Here is one TCR beta chain with its context. The same CDR3 can be traced to other DNA sequences in this sample. Germline CDR1 and CDR2: LNHDA and SQIVND (reference sequence). V was clipped by 5 bases and J by 6 bases; unmatched bases: 5. The CDR3 covers 13 residues. The data were obtained in a study of blood T cell repertoires in COVID-19. About the study: Some COVID-19 samples were acute and others convalescent; all came from the United States, Italy and Spain. Nucleic acid was either cDNA or gDNA, and it came from T cells, B-cell-depleted T cells, or PBMCs.

In the original analysis: The authors estimated nucleated cell counts from reference gene primer amplification. Repertoires were generated with immunoSEQ multiplex PCR, while TCRdb's copy carries only in-frame clones and drops some. V and J calls and clone size are copied from that table; D and trimming were computed from the DNA. The table lists 250,000 to 300,000 clones, roughly 85% of them singletons. The source material was peripheral blood. The sequence derives from a woman aged 70-85 years with acute or convalescent COVID-19. The chain combines TRBV19 with TRBJ1-1, with 8 bases fitting TRBD1. The DNA for the CDR3 is TGTGCCAGTAGTCTGGACAGGGTCTCTGAAGCTTTCTTT. This codes for CASSLDRVSEAFF.